A single sample gave rise to the 18 T cell receptor beta chains below, sequenced in a study of T cells in Graves' hyperthyroidism and ophthalmopathy. Template material for amplifying TCR beta CDR3 regions consisted of RNA transcripts. The study used the HTBI primer set for a first-round RT-PCR of the TCR CDR3. From the multiplex PCR reads, TCRdb called clonotypes with MiXCR, one entry per CDR3 protein. The data show about 400,000 distinct CDR3 sequences, with about a sixth seen just once and approximately 14% held by the top ten. Sequenced: blood. These receptor sequences come from a woman in her late teens or twenties with Graves' hyperthyroidism.

Remarks on this clonotype: This may arise from a read error, as a much more abundant clone is one base away. CDR3 nucleotide sequence: TGTGCCAGCAGCCAAGGTCGGAGGGACCGCTCCTACGAGCAGTACTTC. Its translation: CASSQGRRDRSYEQYF. The gene calls are TRBV3-1 and TRBJ2-7, with a possible D match to TRBD2 (6 bases). The CDR3 is made up of 16 amino acids. The germline CDR1 and CDR2 sequences are LGHDT and YNNKEL (reference sequence). V dropped 1 base and J dropped 0 bases, with 13 bases sitting between them.

This clonotype has just a few counts. This chain links TRBV5-1 with TRBJ2-6; 7 nucleotides agree with TRBD1. With V trimmed by 0 bases and J by 1 base, 7 bases remained unmatched. Germline lookup yields CDR1 SGHRS and CDR2 YFSETQ. This CDR3 contains 18 residues. Here the CDR3 reads CASSLEPGGLSGANVLTF. DNA for the CDR3: TGCGCCAGCAGCTTGGAACCAGGGGGATTGTCTGGGGCCAACGTCCTGACTTTC.

Turning to this clonotype: Just one base apart from a much larger clone, this may be a read error. The chain links TRBV5-1 to TRBJ2-7, with a tentative D call TRBD1 (6 bases). CDR1 and CDR2 from the germline V gene are SGHRS and YFSETQ. The V and J ends lost 1 base and 5 bases respectively, with 13 bases between them. This CDR3 is 14 amino acids long. CDR3 nucleotide sequence: TGCGCCAGCAGCTTGTGGGGCAGGGGCGACGAGCAGTACTTC. This translates into CASSLWGRGDEQYF.

The genes are TRBV20-1 and TRBJ1-4; 7 bases line up with TRBD1. The V segment lost 3 bases and the J segment 0 bases; nucleotides outside the gene matches: 7. CDR1 and CDR2 from the germline V gene are DFQATT and SNEGSKA (reference sequence). CDR3 length: 16 amino acids. CDR3 amino acids: CSASGTAKTTNEKLFF. CDR3 bases: TGCAGTGCTAGTGGGACAGCGAAAACAACTAATGAAAAACTGTTTTTT.

This clonotype was observed many times. In DNA form, the CDR3 reads TGTGCCAGCAGGGGGAGAACGCGGAAACCCGGGGAGCTGTTTTTT. Protein sequence: CASRGRTRKPGELFF. J is TRBJ2-2 and V is TRBV28; tentative D call: TRBD2 (5 bases). This CDR3 has 15 amino acids. Trimming cost V 6 bases and J 6 bases, with 17 bases left between them. From germline, CDR1 is MDHEN and CDR2 SYDVKM.

This clonotype was detected a few times. V and J are TRBV14 and TRBJ1-2; D is ambiguous. Germline V gene data show CDR1 as SGHDN and CDR2 as FVKESK. The CDR3 is 17 amino acids. With 1 base removed from V and 0 bases from J, the gap between germline ends came to 15 bases. The CDR3 spells CASSQVPWIRSNYGYTF. CDR3 DNA sequence: TGTGCCAGCAGCCAAGTACCGTGGATCCGTTCTAACTATGGCTACACCTTC.

Ten or more counts support this clonotype. The chain employs TRBV3-1 and TRBJ2-3; 8 bases match TRBD1. The junction had 6 bases not matched to a gene; V was cut back by 4 bases and J by 3 bases. CDR3 size: 15 residues. CDR1 and CDR2 (germline): LGHDT, YNNKEL (reference sequence). This CDR3 is CASSPTGGWTDTQYF. The CDR3 DNA sequence: TGTGCCAGCAGCCCTACAGGGGGTTGGACAGATACGCAGTATTTT.

The rearrangement joins TRBV20-1 to TRBJ1-2; 7 nucleotides agree with TRBD1. The germline CDR1 and CDR2 sequences are DFQATT and SNEGSKA (reference sequence). J gave up 7 bases and V 1 base, and 9 bases lay outside the gene matches. CDR3 length: 14 amino acids. In DNA, the CDR3 is TGCAGTGCTAGAGTAGGGGGCTGGGATAGTGGCTACACCTTC. This gives the protein CSARVGGWDSGYTF.

As for this clonotype: Being one base from a much bigger clone, this may be a read error. The CDR3 protein is CASSMDRGLYEQFF. The CDR3 DNA sequence: TGCGCCAGCAGCATGGACAGGGGGCTCTACGAGCAGTTCTTC. V gene TRBV5-1 combines with J gene TRBJ2-7, with 11 nucleotides matching TRBD1. The J call may be wrong; the DNA end is better matched by TRBJ2-1. The CDR3 is made up of 14 amino acids. Germline assignment: CDR1 SGHRS and CDR2 YFSETQ.

The rearrangement uses TRBV2 and TRBJ1-6; possibly TRBD1 for D (5 bases). V shed 6 bases and J shed 5 bases, with 14 bases lying between them. CDR3 size: 15 residues. Germline loops: CDR1 SNHLY, CDR2 FYNNEI. This CDR3 reads CASSPGTRDNSPLHF. In DNA form, the CDR3 reads TGTGCCAGCAGCCCAGGGACGCGGGATAATTCACCCCTCCACTTT.

This clonotype was seen once. The J gene is TRBJ2-7, the V gene TRBV6-1; D perhaps matches TRBD1 (6 bases). Germline V CDR1 and CDR2: MNHNS, SASEGT. V was clipped by 6 bases and J by 1 base, with 13 bases between them. This CDR3 has 14 amino acids. The CDR3 spells CASSKTGISYEQYF. The CDR3 DNA follows: TGTGCCAGCAGCAAAACAGGGATTTCCTACGAGCAGTACTTC.

The chain is built from TRBV7-8 and TRBJ2-2; perhaps TRBD2 as D (6 bases). V was trimmed by 5 bases and J by 0 bases, leaving 13 bases between them. The CDR3 totals 16 residues. Germline V gene sequence: CDR1 SGHVS, CDR2 FQNEAQ. CDR3 residues: CASSAARGTNTGELFF. CDR3 DNA sequence: TGTGCCAGCAGCGCCGCCCGCGGGACGAACACCGGGGAGCTGTTTTTT.

This clonotype has ten or more counts. The genes are TRBV12-5 and TRBJ2-1; D might be TRBD1 (5 bases). Germline V CDR1 and CDR2: LGHNT, FRNRAP. Deletions cut 3 bases from V and 10 bases from J, with 13 bases between. The CDR3 has 13 amino acids. CDR3 nucleotides: TGTGCTAGTGGTTTCCAGGGTTTCGAAGAGCAGTTCTTC. Translation gives CASGFQGFEEQFF.

This clonotype came up many times. The chain uses TRBV11-2 and TRBJ2-3; TRBD1 agrees at 8 bases. Losses at the gene ends were 8 bases for V and 4 bases for J; bases not matched to a gene: 8. CDR1 and CDR2 from the germline V gene are SGHAT and FQNNGV. The CDR3 runs to 14 residues. For the CDR3, the DNA is TGTGCCAGCCGATGGACAGGGAGTTCAGATACGCAGTATTTT. It specifies CASRWTGSSDTQYF.

This clonotype was counted a few times. The chain combines TRBV24-1 with TRBJ2-3; D possibly corresponds to TRBD2 (6 bases). This CDR3 is built from 14 residues. Looked up from germline, CDR1 is KGHDR and CDR2 is SFDVKD. Trimming left V 3 bases short and J 4 bases short, with 10 bases between. CDR3 region: CATSDAPGADTQYF. CDR3 nucleotide sequence: TGTGCCACCAGTGATGCACCGGGGGCAGATACGCAGTATTTT.

Notes on this clonotype: One base away lies a much larger clone, so this may be a sequencing read error. The genes are TRBV6-2 or TRBV6-3 and TRBJ2-5; no clear D. This CDR3 spans 13 amino acids. CDR1 and CDR2 from the germline V gene are MNHEY and SVGEGT. CDR3 in amino acids: CVSSAYEQETQYF. CDR3 bases: TGTGTCAGCAGTGCTTATGAACAAGAGACCCAGTACTTC.

In this sample, this clonotype turned up a few times. The V and J genes are TRBV10-3 and TRBJ1-3; 11 positions agree with TRBD1. The germline V gene has CDR1 ENHRY and CDR2 SYGVKD. Unmatched junction bases numbered 6, after V lost 7 bases and J lost 4 bases. The CDR3 loop spans 15 amino acids. CDR3 protein: CAINAGQGAGNTIYF. In nucleotides, the CDR3 is TGTGCCATCAACGCCGGACAGGGGGCGGGAAACACCATATATTTT.

In the case of this clonotype: A much larger clone lies one base from this, so it may be a read error. The chain is built from TRBV7-9 and TRBJ2-5; 7 positions match TRBD1. V trimming: 7 bases; J trimming: 3 bases; junction bases outside the gene matches: 8. The germline V gene encodes CDR1 SEHNR and CDR2 FQNEAQ (reference sequence). The CDR3 runs 14 residues. CDR3 sequence: CASIFGRGKETQYF. CDR3 in DNA: TGTGCCAGCATCTTCGGCAGGGGGAAAGAGACCCAGTACTTC.